This entry is about one T cell receptor (beta chain). Its antigen is as yet unknown. The entry originates in a study of T cells in Graves' hyperthyroidism and ophthalmopathy. In the study overall: At the time of initial diagnosis and before any treatment, peripheral blood was collected.

Broader study findings: A model built on 13 V-J features separated ophthalmopathy from stable hyperthyroidism.

The TCR beta CDR3 regions underwent amplification using RNA transcripts as the source. TCR CDR3 regions were first amplified by RT-PCR with HTBI primers. Using its own MiXCR run on the multiplex PCR reads, TCRdb lists one record per CDR3 protein. The sample records 600,000 to 900,000 distinct CDR3 sequences, roughly 17% being singletons. Each patient was aged 18 to 65 and had newly diagnosed hyperthyroidism of under 2 months' duration. Every diagnosis used clinical symptoms, serum thyroxine and TRAb, thyroid ultrasound and orbital computed tomography. Sequenced: blood. The TCR originated in a man aged 18 to 29 with Graves' hyperthyroidism.

The CDR3 region is CASSLEAGWIPEAFF. The DNA for the CDR3 is TGTGCCAGCAGTTTGGAGGCAGGGTGGATACCTGAAGCTTTCTTT. The chain uses TRBV12-3 or TRBV12-4 and TRBJ1-1; tentative D call: TRBD1 (5 bases). The CDR3 is made up of 15 amino acids. V was trimmed by 3 bases and J by 6 bases, leaving 17 bases between them.